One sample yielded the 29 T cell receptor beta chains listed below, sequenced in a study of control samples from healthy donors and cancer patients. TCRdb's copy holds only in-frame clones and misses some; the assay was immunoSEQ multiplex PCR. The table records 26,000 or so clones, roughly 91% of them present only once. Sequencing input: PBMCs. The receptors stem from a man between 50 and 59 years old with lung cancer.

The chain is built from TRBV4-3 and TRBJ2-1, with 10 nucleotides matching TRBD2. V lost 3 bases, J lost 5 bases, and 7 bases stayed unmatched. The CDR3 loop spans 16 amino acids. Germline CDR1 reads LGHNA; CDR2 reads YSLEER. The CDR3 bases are TGCGCCAGCAGCCAGTATAGCGGGGGGACTCACAATGAGCAGTTCTTC. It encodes CASSQYSGGTHNEQFF.

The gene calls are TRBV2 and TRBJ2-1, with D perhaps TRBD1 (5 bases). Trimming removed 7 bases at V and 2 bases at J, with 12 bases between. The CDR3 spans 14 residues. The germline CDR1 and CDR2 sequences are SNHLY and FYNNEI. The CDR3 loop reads CASTRQPTYNEQFF. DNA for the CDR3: TGTGCCAGCACTAGACAGCCTACCTACAATGAGCAGTTCTTC.

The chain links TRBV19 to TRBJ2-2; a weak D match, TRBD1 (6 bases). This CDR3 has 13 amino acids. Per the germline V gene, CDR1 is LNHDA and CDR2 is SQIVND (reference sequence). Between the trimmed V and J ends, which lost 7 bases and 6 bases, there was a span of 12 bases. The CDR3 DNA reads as TGTGCCAGTAACAAGTACAGGGCCGGGGAGCTGTTTTTT. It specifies CASNKYRAGELFF.

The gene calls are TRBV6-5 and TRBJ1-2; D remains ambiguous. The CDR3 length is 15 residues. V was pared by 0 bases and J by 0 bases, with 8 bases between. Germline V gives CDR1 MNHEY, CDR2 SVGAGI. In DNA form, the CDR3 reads TGTGCCAGCAGTTACTCTCGGGCCTCTAACTATGGCTACACCTTC. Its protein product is CASSYSRASNYGYTF.

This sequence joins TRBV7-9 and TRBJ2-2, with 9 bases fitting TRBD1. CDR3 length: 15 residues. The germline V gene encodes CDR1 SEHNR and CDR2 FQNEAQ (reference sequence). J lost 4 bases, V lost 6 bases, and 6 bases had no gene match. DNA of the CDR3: TGTGCCAGCAGAGGACAGGGGATAGTCACCGGGGAGCTGTTTTTT. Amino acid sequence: CASRGQGIVTGELFF. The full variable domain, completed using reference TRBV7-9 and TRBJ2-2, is DTGVSQNPRHKITKRGQNVTFRCDPISEHNRLYWYRQTLGQGPEFLTYFQNEAQLEKSRLLSDRFSAERPKGSFSTLEIQRTEQGDSAMYLCASRGQGIVTGELFFGEGSRLTVL.

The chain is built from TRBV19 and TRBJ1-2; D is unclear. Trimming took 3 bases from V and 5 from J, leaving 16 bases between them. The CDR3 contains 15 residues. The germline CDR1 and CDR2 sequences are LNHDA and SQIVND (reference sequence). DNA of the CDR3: TGTGCCAGTAGTATGGGCCGGGTTGGGCCTTATGGCTACACCTTC. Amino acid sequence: CASSMGRVGPYGYTF.

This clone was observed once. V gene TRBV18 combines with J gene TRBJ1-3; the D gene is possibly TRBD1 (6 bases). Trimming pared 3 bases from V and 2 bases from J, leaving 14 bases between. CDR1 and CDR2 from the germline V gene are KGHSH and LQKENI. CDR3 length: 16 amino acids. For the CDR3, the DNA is TGTGCCAGCTCACCTACGCCAGGGGTTACTGGAAACACCATATATTTT. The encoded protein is CASSPTPGVTGNTIYF.

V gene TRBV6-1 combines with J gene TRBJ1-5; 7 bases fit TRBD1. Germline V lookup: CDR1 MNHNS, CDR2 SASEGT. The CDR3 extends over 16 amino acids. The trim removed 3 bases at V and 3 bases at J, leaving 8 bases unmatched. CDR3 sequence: CASSDLTGFDNQPQHF. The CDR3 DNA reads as TGTGCCAGCAGTGACCTGACAGGGTTTGACAATCAGCCCCAGCATTTT.

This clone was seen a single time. The CDR3, as DNA: TGTGCCAGTAGAGAGGAGGGCCCAGATACGCAGTATTTT. Translation gives CASREEGPDTQYF. The J gene is TRBJ2-3, the V gene TRBV19, with D possibly being TRBD2 (6 bases). V dropped 6 bases and J dropped 4 bases, with 11 bases sitting between them. Germline V gene lookup returns CDR1 LNHDA and CDR2 SQIVND (reference sequence). This CDR3 is built from 13 residues. Supplemented by reference TRBV19 and TRBJ2-3, the full variable domain reads DGGITQSPKYLFRKEGQNVTLSCEQNLNHDAMYWYRQDPGQGLRLIYYSQIVNDFQKGDIAEGYSVSREKKESFPLTVTSAQKNPTAFYLCASREEGPDTQYFGPGTRLTVL.

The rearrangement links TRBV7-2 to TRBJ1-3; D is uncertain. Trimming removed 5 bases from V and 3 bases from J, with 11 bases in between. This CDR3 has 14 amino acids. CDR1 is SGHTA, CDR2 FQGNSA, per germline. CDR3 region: CASSQRVGGNTIYF. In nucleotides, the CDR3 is TGTGCCAGCAGCCAGCGAGTTGGTGGAAACACCATATATTTT.

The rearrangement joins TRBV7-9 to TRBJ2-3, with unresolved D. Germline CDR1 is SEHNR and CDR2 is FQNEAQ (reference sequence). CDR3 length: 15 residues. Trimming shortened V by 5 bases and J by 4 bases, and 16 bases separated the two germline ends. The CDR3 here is CASSPPLRVADTQYF. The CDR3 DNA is TGTGCCAGCAGCCCCCCCTTAAGGGTTGCAGATACGCAGTATTTT.

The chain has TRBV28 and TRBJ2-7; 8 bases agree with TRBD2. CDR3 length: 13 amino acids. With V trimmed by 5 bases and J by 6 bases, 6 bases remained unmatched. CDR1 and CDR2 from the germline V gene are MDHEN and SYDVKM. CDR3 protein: CASSAGTRGEQYF. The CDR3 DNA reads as TGTGCCAGCAGTGCCGGGACTAGAGGCGAGCAGTACTTC.

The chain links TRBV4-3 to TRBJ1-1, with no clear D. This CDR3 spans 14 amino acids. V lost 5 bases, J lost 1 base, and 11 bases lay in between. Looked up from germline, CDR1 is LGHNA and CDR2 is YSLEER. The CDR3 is CASSASGRNTEAFF. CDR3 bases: TGCGCCAGCAGCGCTTCGGGGAGGAACACTGAAGCTTTCTTT.

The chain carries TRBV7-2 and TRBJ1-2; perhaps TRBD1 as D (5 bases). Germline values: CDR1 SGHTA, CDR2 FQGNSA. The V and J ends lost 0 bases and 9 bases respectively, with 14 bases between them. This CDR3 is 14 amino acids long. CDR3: CASSLAGQGVSYTF. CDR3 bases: TGTGCCAGCAGCTTAGCCGGCCAGGGTGTAAGCTACACCTTC.

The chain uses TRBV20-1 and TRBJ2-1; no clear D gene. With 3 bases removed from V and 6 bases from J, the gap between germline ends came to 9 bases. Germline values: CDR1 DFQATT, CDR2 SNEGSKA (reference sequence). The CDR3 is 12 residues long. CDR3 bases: TGCAGTGCTAGTCCGAGTGCCAATGAGCAGTTCTTC. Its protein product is CSASPSANEQFF.

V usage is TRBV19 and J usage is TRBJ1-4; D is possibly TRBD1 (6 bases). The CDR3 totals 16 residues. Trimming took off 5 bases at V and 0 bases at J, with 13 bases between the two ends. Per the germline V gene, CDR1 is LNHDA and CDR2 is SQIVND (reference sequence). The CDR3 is CASSEQGASTNEKLFF. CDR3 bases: TGTGCCAGTAGTGAACAGGGAGCCTCAACTAATGAAAAACTGTTTTTT. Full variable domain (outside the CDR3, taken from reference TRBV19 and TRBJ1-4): DGGITQSPKYLFRKEGQNVTLSCEQNLNHDAMYWYRQDPGQGLRLIYYSQIVNDFQKGDIAEGYSVSREKKESFPLTVTSAQKNPTAFYLCASSEQGASTNEKLFFGSGTQLSVL.

The CDR3 DNA follows: TGTGCCAGCAGTTACGGCGCCCCCAGCACAGATACGCAGTATTTT. Encoded protein: CASSYGAPSTDTQYF. The chain uses TRBV6-5 and TRBJ2-3, with D unresolved. CDR1 is MNHEY and CDR2 is SVGAGI in the germline V gene. V was shortened by 2 bases and J by 0 bases, with 9 bases between the two germline ends. The length of the CDR3 is 15 residues.

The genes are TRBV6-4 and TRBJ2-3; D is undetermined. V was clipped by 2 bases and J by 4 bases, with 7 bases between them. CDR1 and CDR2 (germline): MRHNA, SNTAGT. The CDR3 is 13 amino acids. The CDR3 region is CASSDGGADTQYF. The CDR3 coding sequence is TGTGCCAGCAGTGACGGTGGTGCAGATACGCAGTATTTT.

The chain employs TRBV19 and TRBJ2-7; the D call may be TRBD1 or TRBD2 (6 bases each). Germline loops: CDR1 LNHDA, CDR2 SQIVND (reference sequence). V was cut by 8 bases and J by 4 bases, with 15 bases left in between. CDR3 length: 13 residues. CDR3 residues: CASSRKGGYEQYF. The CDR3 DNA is TGTGCCAGTTCTAGGAAGGGGGGATACGAGCAGTACTTC.

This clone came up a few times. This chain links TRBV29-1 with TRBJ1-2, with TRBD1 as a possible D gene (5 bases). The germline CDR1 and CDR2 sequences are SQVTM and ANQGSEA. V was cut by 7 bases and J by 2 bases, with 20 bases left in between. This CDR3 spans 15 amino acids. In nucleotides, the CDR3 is TGCAGCGCCGGGACGCTAGGGAGGGGAAACTATGGCTACACCTTC. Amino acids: CSAGTLGRGNYGYTF.

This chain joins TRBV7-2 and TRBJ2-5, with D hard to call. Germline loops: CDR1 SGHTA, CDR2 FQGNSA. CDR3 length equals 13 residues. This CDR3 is CAGSTGLQETQYF. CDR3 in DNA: TGTGCGGGTTCGACCGGTCTGCAAGAGACCCAGTACTTC.

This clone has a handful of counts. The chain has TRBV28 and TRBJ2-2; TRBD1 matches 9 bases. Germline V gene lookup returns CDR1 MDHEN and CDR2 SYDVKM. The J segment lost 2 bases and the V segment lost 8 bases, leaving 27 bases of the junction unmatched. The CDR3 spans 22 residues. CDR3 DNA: TGTGCCAGCGGCCATATGGGACAGGGCTTTTCCAGCGGTGAAACTAACACCGGGGAGCTGTTTTTT. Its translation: CASGHMGQGFSSGETNTGELFF.

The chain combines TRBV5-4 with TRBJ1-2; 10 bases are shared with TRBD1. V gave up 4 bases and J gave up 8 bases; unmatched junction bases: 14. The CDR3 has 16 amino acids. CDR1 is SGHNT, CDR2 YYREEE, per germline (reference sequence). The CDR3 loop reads CASSQGGGGTGVGYTF. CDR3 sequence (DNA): TGTGCCAGCAGCCAAGGAGGGGGCGGGACAGGGGTCGGCTACACCTTC.

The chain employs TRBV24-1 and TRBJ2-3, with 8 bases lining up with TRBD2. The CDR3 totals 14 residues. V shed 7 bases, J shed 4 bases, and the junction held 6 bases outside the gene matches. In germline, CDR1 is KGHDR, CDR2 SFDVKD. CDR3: CATRGGGSADTQYF. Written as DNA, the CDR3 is TGTGCCACCAGGGGCGGGGGGTCCGCAGATACGCAGTATTTT.

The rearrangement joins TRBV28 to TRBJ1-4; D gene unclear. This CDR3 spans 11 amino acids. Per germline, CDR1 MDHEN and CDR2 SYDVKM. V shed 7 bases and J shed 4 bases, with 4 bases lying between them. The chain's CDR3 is CASNRNEKLFF. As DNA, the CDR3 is TGTGCCAGCAATCGTAATGAAAAACTGTTTTTT.

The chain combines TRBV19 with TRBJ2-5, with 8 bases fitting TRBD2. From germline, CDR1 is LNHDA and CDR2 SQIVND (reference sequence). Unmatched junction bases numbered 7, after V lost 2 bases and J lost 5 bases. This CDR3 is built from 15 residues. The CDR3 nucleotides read TGTGCCAGTAGTATACTCGGGGGGGCCAAGGAGACCCAGTACTTC. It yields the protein CASSILGGAKETQYF. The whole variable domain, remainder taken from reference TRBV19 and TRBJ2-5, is DGGITQSPKYLFRKEGQNVTLSCEQNLNHDAMYWYRQDPGQGLRLIYYSQIVNDFQKGDIAEGYSVSREKKESFPLTVTSAQKNPTAFYLCASSILGGAKETQYFGPGTRLLVL.

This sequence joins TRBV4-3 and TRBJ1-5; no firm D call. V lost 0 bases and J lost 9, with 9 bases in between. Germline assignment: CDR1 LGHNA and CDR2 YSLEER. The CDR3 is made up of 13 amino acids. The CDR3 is CASSQEFDRPQHF. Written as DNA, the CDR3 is TGCGCCAGCAGCCAAGAGTTTGATCGGCCCCAGCATTTT.

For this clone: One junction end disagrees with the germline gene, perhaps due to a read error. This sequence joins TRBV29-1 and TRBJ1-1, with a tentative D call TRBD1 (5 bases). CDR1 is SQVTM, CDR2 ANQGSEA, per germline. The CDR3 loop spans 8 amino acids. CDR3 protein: CSVEGGAF. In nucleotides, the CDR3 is TGCAGCGTTGAAGGTGGGGCATTT.

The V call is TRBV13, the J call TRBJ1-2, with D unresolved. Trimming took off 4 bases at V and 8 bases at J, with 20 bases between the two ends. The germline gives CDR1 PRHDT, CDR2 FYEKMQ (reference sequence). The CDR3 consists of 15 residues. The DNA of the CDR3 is TGTGCCAGCAGCTCCGTCGTAGGGAGCCTGCGGGGCTACACCTTC. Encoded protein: CASSSVVGSLRGYTF.